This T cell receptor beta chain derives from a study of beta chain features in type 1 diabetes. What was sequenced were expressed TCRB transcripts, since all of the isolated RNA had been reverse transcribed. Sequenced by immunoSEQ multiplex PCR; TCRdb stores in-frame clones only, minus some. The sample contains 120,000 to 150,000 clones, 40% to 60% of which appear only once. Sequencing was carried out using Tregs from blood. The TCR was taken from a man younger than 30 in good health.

CDR3 sequence reads: CSVVLAGYSNQPQHF. CDR3 nucleotides: TGCAGCGTTGTTTTGGCAGGTTATAGCAATCAGCCCCAGCATTTT. The gene calls are TRBV29-1 and TRBJ1-5, with D unclear. The germline V gene encodes CDR1 SQVTM and CDR2 ANQGSEA. The CDR3 spans 15 residues. The germline V and J ends were trimmed by 4 bases and 0 bases, with 13 bases remaining between them.